The 15 T cell receptor beta chains below all came from one sample that was sequenced in a study of glioma-infiltrating T cells after dendritic cell vaccination. Documented time point: after dendritic cell vaccination, including at tumor progression/relapse. Generated by immunoSEQ multiplex PCR, the TCRdb table keeps only in-frame clones and is missing some. The sample lists about 87,000 clones, roughly four fifths occurring once. Sequencing was performed on blood, taken after dendritic cell vaccination. The origin of the receptors is a human donor with glioblastoma.

The genes are TRBV5-1 and TRBJ2-2, with D tentatively TRBD1 (5 bases). This CDR3 has 16 residues. Germline V gene sequence: CDR1 SGHRS, CDR2 YFSETQ. V lost 7 bases to trimming and J lost 0 bases, with 16 bases between them. The CDR3 loop reads CASSRQGGTNTGELFF. As DNA, the CDR3 is TGCGCCAGCTCCAGGCAGGGTGGGACGAACACCGGGGAGCTGTTTTTT.

The rearrangement joins TRBV5-1 to TRBJ2-1, with no clear D. V dropped 4 bases and J dropped 0 bases, with 11 bases sitting between them. Germline V gene sequence: CDR1 SGHRS, CDR2 YFSETQ. CDR3 length: 15 residues. The CDR3 region is CASSTGVTSYNEQFF. The CDR3 DNA follows: TGCGCCAGCAGCACCGGAGTCACCTCCTACAATGAGCAGTTCTTC.

The chain recombines TRBV5-4 with TRBJ1-1; TRBD1 might be the D (6 bases). Germline V lookup: CDR1 SGHNT, CDR2 YYREEE (reference sequence). This CDR3 comprises 13 residues. The V end was cut by 4 bases, the J end by 1 base, with 8 bases between. The CDR3 nucleotides read TGTGCCAGCAGCATGGACAGGAACACTGAAGCTTTCTTT. Translating gives CASSMDRNTEAFF.

The genes are TRBV5-4 and TRBJ1-2; D perhaps matches TRBD1 (6 bases). V was pared by 4 bases and J by 4 bases, with 14 bases between. Germline V lookup: CDR1 SGHNT, CDR2 YYREEE (reference sequence). CDR3 length equals 14 residues. In nucleotides, the CDR3 is TGTGCCAGCAGCCTCAGGGGTACCGGCTATGGCTACACCTTC. The encoded protein is CASSLRGTGYGYTF. Full variable domain (outside the CDR3, taken from reference TRBV5-4 and TRBJ1-2): ETGVTQSPTHLIKTRGQQVTLRCSSQSGHNTVSWYQQALGQGPQFIFQYYREEENGRGNFPPRFSGLQFPNYSSELNVNALELDDSALYLCASSLRGTGYGYTFGSGTRLTVV.

This chain uses TRBV5-1 with TRBJ2-3; 9 nucleotides line up with TRBD1. This CDR3 has 16 residues. Looked up from germline, CDR1 is SGHRS and CDR2 is YFSETQ. V lost 3 bases and J lost 1; bases outside the gene matches: 6. The CDR3 here is CASSWGQGRGTDTQYF. In nucleotides, the CDR3 is TGCGCCAGCAGCTGGGGACAGGGTAGGGGCACAGATACGCAGTATTTT.

The rearrangement joins TRBV6-6 to TRBJ1-1; no reliable D call. V was shortened by 6 bases and J by 1 base, with 9 bases between the two germline ends. The CDR3 length is 13 residues. Germline CDR1 reads MNHNY; CDR2 reads SVGAGI (reference sequence). The CDR3 nucleotides read TGTGCCAGCAGCTTGGAGGCGAACACTGAAGCTTTCTTT. Translated, it gives CASSLEANTEAFF.

The CDR3, as DNA: TGTGCCAGCAGTGAGGTCCAGGTCACCGGGGAGCTGTTTTTT. Amino acid sequence: CASSEVQVTGELFF. The V call is TRBV2, the J call TRBJ2-2; D unclear. V was cut by 3 bases and J by 4 bases, with 9 bases left in between. Germline CDR1 SNHLY, CDR2 FYNNEI. This CDR3 region has 14 residues.

The V gene is TRBV6-6, the J gene TRBJ1-1, with D tentatively TRBD1 (6 bases). V lost 2 bases, J lost 0 bases, and 10 bases lay in between. This CDR3 spans 15 amino acids. Germline-derived CDR1 and CDR2 are MNHNY and SVGAGI (reference sequence). In DNA form, the CDR3 reads TGTGCCAGCAGTTACGGGACAAACATGAACACTGAAGCTTTCTTT. This translates into CASSYGTNMNTEAFF.

The chain combines TRBV14 with TRBJ2-2; D is uncertain. V shed 4 bases and J shed 1 base, with 7 bases lying between them. The V gene's germline CDR1 is SGHDN and CDR2 FVKESK. The CDR3 runs to 14 residues. CDR3 DNA: TGTGCCAGCAGCCTCAATTTGAACACCGGGGAGCTGTTTTTT. Its translation: CASSLNLNTGELFF.

The J gene is TRBJ1-1, the V gene TRBV2; TRBD1 aligns across 9 bases. The J segment lost 6 bases and the V segment lost 6 bases, leaving 11 bases of the junction unmatched. CDR1 is SNHLY, CDR2 FYNNEI, per germline. CDR3 size: 15 residues. The CDR3 DNA is TGTGCCAGCAGCCGGACAGGGGACGTGAGCGCTGAAGCTTTCTTT. Its protein is CASSRTGDVSAEAFF.

This clone was detected only once. This sequence joins TRBV27 and TRBJ1-4; D is unresolved. This CDR3 comprises 12 residues. V dropped 6 bases and J dropped 6 bases, with 8 bases sitting between them. Per germline, CDR1 MNHEY and CDR2 SMNVEV (reference sequence). CDR3 sequence: CASRQNHEKLFF. The DNA of the CDR3 is TGTGCCAGCAGACAGAACCATGAAAAACTGTTTTTT.

In this sample, this clone turned up once. The V call is TRBV18, the J call TRBJ2-5, with 12 nucleotides matching TRBD2. CDR1 and CDR2 (germline): KGHSH, LQKENI. The CDR3 runs 15 residues. Trimming took 6 bases from V and 5 from J; bases not matched to a gene: 7. The CDR3 spells CASSRTSGAGETQYF. As DNA, the CDR3 is TGTGCCAGCTCCCGGACTAGCGGGGCAGGGGAGACCCAGTACTTC. The full variable domain, completed using reference TRBV18 and TRBJ2-5, is NAGVMQNPRHLVRRRGQEARLRCSPMKGHSHVYWYRQLPEEGLKFMVYLQKENIIDESGMPKERFSAEFPKEGPSILRIQQVVRGDSAAYFCASSRTSGAGETQYFGPGTRLLVL.

The rearrangement uses TRBV7-7 and TRBJ2-5; tentatively, D is TRBD1 (5 bases). The CDR3 has 13 amino acids. V lost 4 bases to trimming and J lost 2 bases, with 8 bases between them. The V gene's germline CDR1 is SSHAT and CDR2 FNYEAQ (reference sequence). The CDR3 DNA is TGTGCCAGCAGCTCGACAGTTCAAGAGACCCAGTACTTC. It is translated as CASSSTVQETQYF. Combining the CDR3 with reference TRBV7-7 and TRBJ2-5 gives the whole variable domain GAGVSQSPRYKVTKRGQDVTLRCDPISSHATLYWYQQALGQGPEFLTYFNYEAQPDKSGLPSDRFSAERPEGSISTLTIQRTEQRDSAMYRCASSSTVQETQYFGPGTRLLVL.

V gene TRBV6-1 combines with J gene TRBJ2-3; 7 bases agree with TRBD2. Trimming cost V 8 bases and J 2 bases; bases outside gene matches: 10. This CDR3 contains 15 residues. Germline CDR1 and CDR2: MNHNS and SASEGT. The CDR3 loop is CASALTSIYTDTQYF. The CDR3 nucleotides read TGTGCCAGCGCCCTGACTAGCATCTACACAGATACGCAGTATTTT.

This clone was seen a single time. V and J are TRBV6-5 and TRBJ1-2; D remains ambiguous. CDR1 and CDR2 from the germline V gene are MNHEY and SVGAGI. V was shortened by 0 bases and J by 4 bases, with 9 bases between the two germline ends. The CDR3 loop spans 14 amino acids. CDR3 loop: CASSYSEEGYGYTF. In DNA, the CDR3 is TGTGCCAGCAGTTACTCAGAGGAGGGCTATGGCTACACCTTC.